These 28 T cell receptor beta chains share one sample of origin, sequenced in a study of cytomegalovirus exposure and HLA in healthy donors. Primers included in the PCR were 60 Vbeta and 13 Jbeta primers. Assay: immunoSEQ multiplex PCR; the TCRdb copy retains only in-frame clones and omits some. In the table there are 150,000 or so clones, 70% to 80% of which are singletons. Material for sequencing was PBMCs. These receptors all stem from a man aged 18 to 29 in good health and CMV-seropositive.

This clone showed up just a few times. This chain uses TRBV4-1 with TRBJ2-5; D ambiguous. The V gene's germline CDR1 is MGHRA and CDR2 YSYEKL. With 1 base removed from V and 1 base from J, the gap between germline ends came to 7 bases. This CDR3 has 14 residues. CDR3 residues: CASSQGGLQETQYF. The DNA of the CDR3 is TGCGCCAGCAGCCAAGGAGGTCTCCAAGAGACCCAGTACTTC.

The CDR3 DNA reads as TGTGCCAGCAGCTTGAGGGGGATTAACTATGGCTACACCTTC. Encoded protein: CASSLRGINYGYTF. This chain connects TRBV5-8 to TRBJ1-2, with D tentatively TRBD1 (6 bases). V was clipped by 1 base and J by 1 base, with 8 bases between them. Germline V CDR1 and CDR2: SGHTS, YDEGEE. There are 14 residues in the CDR3. The full variable domain, with the rest looked up from reference TRBV5-8 and TRBJ1-2, is EAGVTQSPTHLIKTRGQQATLRCSPISGHTSVYWYQQALGLGLQFLLWYDEGEERNRGNFPPRFSGRQFPNYSSELNVNALELEDSALYLCASSLRGINYGYTFGSGTRLTVV.

The chain employs TRBV30 and TRBJ2-3; 11 positions match TRBD2. The CDR3 is made up of 15 amino acids. With V trimmed by 5 bases and J by 6 bases, 10 bases remained unmatched. Germline CDR1 is GTSNPN and CDR2 is SVGIG (reference sequence). CDR3 nucleotides: TGTGCCTGGGCAGTGGGACTAGCGGTAACGGATACGCAGTATTTT. Its translation is CAWAVGLAVTDTQYF.

V is TRBV5-4 and J is TRBJ1-2; perhaps TRBD1 as D (6 bases). V was pared by 4 bases and J by 3 bases, with 16 bases between. Germline assignment: CDR1 SGHNT and CDR2 YYREEE (reference sequence). The CDR3 spans 15 residues. The CDR3 spells CASSPGDRRYYGYTF. CDR3 DNA: TGTGCCAGCAGCCCAGGGGACCGGAGATACTATGGCTACACCTTC.

This chain joins TRBV5-1 and TRBJ2-1; 7 bases are shared with TRBD2. The CDR3 runs 16 residues. CDR1 and CDR2 from the germline V gene are SGHRS and YFSETQ. With 6 bases clipped from V and 0 bases from J, the junction kept 9 bases outside the gene matches. This chain's CDR3 is CASTYGGVSSYNEQFF. DNA of the CDR3: TGCGCCAGCACTTATGGGGGGGTAAGCTCCTACAATGAGCAGTTCTTC.

This clone has only one observation. V is TRBV2 and J is TRBJ2-7; no definite D call. V was pared by 8 bases and J by 3 bases, with 14 bases between. There are 13 residues in the CDR3. CDR1 and CDR2 from the germline V gene are SNHLY and FYNNEI. The CDR3 DNA reads as TGTGCCAGCGTAGAGCGTGTTGGCTACGAGCAGTACTTC. This translates into CASVERVGYEQYF. Using reference TRBV2 and TRBJ2-7 for the parts outside the CDR3, the full variable domain is EPEVTQTPSHQVTQMGQEVILRCVPISNHLYFYWYRQILGQKVEFLVSFYNNEISEKSEIFDDQFSVERPDGSNFTLKIRSTKLEDSAMYFCASVERVGYEQYFGPGTRLTVT.

This clone occurred once. The chain combines TRBV5-4 with TRBJ1-3; maybe TRBD1 (5 bases). Germline loops: CDR1 SGHNT, CDR2 YYREEE (reference sequence). The CDR3 totals 15 residues. V lost 3 bases, J lost 0 bases, and 10 bases lay in between. The CDR3 nucleotides are TGTGCCAGCAGCTGGGGCGGTTCCTCTGGAAACACCATATATTTT. Translating gives CASSWGGSSGNTIYF.

V gene TRBV6-1 combines with J gene TRBJ2-7; D possibly corresponds to TRBD2 (5 bases). The V and J ends lost 6 bases and 4 bases respectively, with 10 bases between them. CDR1 and CDR2 (germline): MNHNS, SASEGT. The CDR3 consists of 12 residues. CDR3 DNA sequence: TGTGCCAGCAGCGAGGCGGGTTACGAGCAGTACTTC. This codes for CASSEAGYEQYF.

This sequence joins TRBV4-1 and TRBJ2-3; TRBD2 agrees at 11 bases. Germline CDR1 and CDR2: MGHRA and YSYEKL. The CDR3 consists of 16 residues. The V segment lost 3 bases and the J segment 2 bases; nucleotides outside the gene matches: 4. CDR3 region: CASSHLAGGITDTQYF. The CDR3 region has the DNA TGCGCCAGCAGCCACTTAGCGGGAGGGATCACAGATACGCAGTATTTT.

This chain uses TRBV5-4 with TRBJ2-3; D is possibly TRBD2 (6 bases). This CDR3 is built from 16 residues. Per germline, CDR1 SGHNT and CDR2 YYREEE (reference sequence). Trimming took 4 bases from V and 0 from J, leaving 15 bases between them. In DNA form, the CDR3 reads TGTGCCAGCAGCGTTGGTGGGGGGTCTAGCACAGATACGCAGTATTTT. Residues: CASSVGGGSSTDTQYF.

The chain is built from TRBV4-1 and TRBJ2-5, with TRBD2 matching over 8 bases. Germline lookup yields CDR1 MGHRA and CDR2 YSYEKL. CDR3 length equals 16 residues. J lost 2 bases, V lost 4 bases, and 9 bases had no gene match. The CDR3 DNA is TGCGCCAGCAGCCTCCCTGGCGGGGGGACTCAAGAGACCCAGTACTTC. Translation: CASSLPGGGTQETQYF.

The J gene is TRBJ2-2, the V gene TRBV2; D is possibly TRBD2 (7 bases). Trimming took 6 bases from V and 2 from J, leaving 16 bases between them. This CDR3 comprises 16 residues. Germline CDR1 SNHLY, CDR2 FYNNEI. Here the CDR3 DNA reads TGTGCCAGCAGCCCTTGGGGGGGCGGAAACACCGGGGAGCTGTTTTTT. This gives the protein CASSPWGGGNTGELFF.

Only a few counts were recorded for this clone. The J gene is TRBJ1-2, the V gene TRBV28, with TRBD1 identical over 7 bases. V lost 4 bases and J lost 8; bases outside the gene matches: 13. This CDR3 region has 15 residues. Germline V gives CDR1 MDHEN, CDR2 SYDVKM. The CDR3 spells CASSSLPTGTVGYTF. In DNA form, the CDR3 reads TGTGCCAGCAGTTCGCTCCCGACAGGGACGGTAGGCTACACCTTC.

The chain is built from TRBV5-1 and TRBJ2-1; D may be TRBD1 (6 bases). V lost 0 bases, J lost 0 bases, and 13 bases lay in between. CDR3 size: 17 residues. Germline V lookup: CDR1 SGHRS, CDR2 YFSETQ. The DNA of the CDR3 is TGCGCCAGCAGCTTGGATTGGGGGCTTAGCTCCTACAATGAGCAGTTCTTC. It codes for CASSLDWGLSSYNEQFF.

The rearrangement joins TRBV27 to TRBJ2-1; TRBD2 might be the D (6 bases). Trimming left V 10 bases short and J 4 bases short, with 20 bases between. Germline V gene data show CDR1 as MNHEY and CDR2 as SMNVEV (reference sequence). The CDR3 consists of 15 residues. In nucleotides, the CDR3 is TGTGCCACCAAACCAGCCGGGACTCCTTACAATGAGCAGTTCTTC. As protein: CATKPAGTPYNEQFF.

The chain links TRBV5-4 to TRBJ2-5, with D perhaps TRBD2 (6 bases). The CDR3 is made up of 14 amino acids. The V and J ends lost 0 bases and 2 bases respectively, with 8 bases between them. The germline CDR1 and CDR2 sequences are SGHNT and YYREEE (reference sequence). Here the CDR3 DNA reads TGTGCCAGCAGCTTGGGCAGCGGGCAAGAGACCCAGTACTTC. Its protein is CASSLGSGQETQYF.

This chain links TRBV28 with TRBJ2-3, with 7 bases lining up with TRBD1. This CDR3 contains 18 residues. J lost 2 bases, V lost 4 bases, and 15 bases had no gene match. Germline V CDR1 and CDR2: MDHEN, SYDVKM. CDR3 nucleotide sequence: TGTGCCAGCAGTTCCCCAAGGGGGCAGGGGGTTTACACAGATACGCAGTATTTT. Its protein is CASSSPRGQGVYTDTQYF.

J is TRBJ2-2 and V is TRBV11-2, with 14 bases that match TRBD2. Trimming took 5 bases from V and 4 from J; bases not matched to a gene: 6. In germline, CDR1 is SGHAT, CDR2 FQNNGV. The CDR3 length is 17 residues. The CDR3 protein is CASSQIGLAGGTGELFF. As DNA, the CDR3 is TGTGCCAGCAGCCAAATAGGACTAGCGGGGGGCACCGGGGAGCTGTTTTTT.

The rearrangement uses TRBV21-1 and TRBJ1-6; the D segment call TRBD1 is taken from the table without a DNA check. TRBV21-1 is designated a pseudogene. This CDR3 has 16 amino acids. Here the CDR3 reads CAPPGDRGNYNSPLHF. The CDR3 DNA reads as TGTGCCCCCCCAGGGGACAGGGGTAACTATAATTCACCCCTCCACTTT.

The V call is TRBV4-3, the J call TRBJ2-3, with D tentatively TRBD1 (6 bases). V was cut by 0 bases and J by 2 bases, with 12 bases left in between. The CDR3 length is 16 residues. Germline CDR1 is LGHNA and CDR2 is YSLEER. This CDR3 is CASSQDATGITDTQYF. The CDR3 region has the DNA TGCGCCAGCAGCCAAGATGCAACAGGGATCACAGATACGCAGTATTTT.

The table lists this clone with a count of one. The chain employs TRBV18 and TRBJ2-2, with D possibly matching TRBD2 (5 bases). Germline V gene lookup returns CDR1 KGHSH and CDR2 LQKENI. This CDR3 contains 17 residues. The V gene lost 2 bases and the J gene lost 6 bases, with 19 bases spanning the gap. The CDR3 sequence is CASSPSTLQLVPGELFF. The CDR3 bases are TGTGCCAGCTCACCATCCACACTCCAACTAGTCCCCGGGGAGCTGTTTTTT.

This clone was recorded a few times. This chain joins TRBV6-1 and TRBJ1-1; TRBD1 is a possible D gene (5 bases). Germline CDR1 MNHNS, CDR2 SASEGT. The CDR3 has 13 amino acids. V shed 2 bases and J shed 7 bases, with 11 bases lying between them. CDR3 in DNA: TGTGCCAGCAGTGAAAGAACGGGACTTGAAGCTTTCTTT. Translated, it gives CASSERTGLEAFF.

The J gene is TRBJ1-1, the V gene TRBV18; D is uncertain. The V end was cut by 4 bases, the J end by 1 base, with 13 bases between. Germline-derived CDR1 and CDR2 are KGHSH and LQKENI. The CDR3 sequence is 15 residues long. The CDR3 loop reads CASSRAGWENTEAFF. The CDR3 DNA follows: TGTGCCAGCTCACGGGCGGGCTGGGAGAACACTGAAGCTTTCTTT.

This chain joins TRBV7-8 and TRBJ1-2; 9 bases are a match to TRBD1. J lost 7 bases, V lost 3 bases, and 9 bases had no gene match. The CDR3 is 15 residues long. The germline CDR1 and CDR2 sequences are SGHVS and FQNEAQ. The CDR3 sequence: CASSFNTGTGSGYTF. CDR3 DNA sequence: TGTGCCAGCAGCTTTAATACCGGGACAGGGTCTGGCTACACCTTC.

The J gene is TRBJ2-3, the V gene TRBV7-2, with 13 bases aligning to TRBD2. The CDR3 spans 16 residues. J gave up 6 bases and V 3 bases, and 6 bases lay outside the gene matches. Germline V gene lookup returns CDR1 SGHTA and CDR2 FQGNSA. CDR3 sequence: CASSFVLAGGIDTQYF. CDR3 bases: TGTGCCAGCAGCTTTGTACTAGCGGGAGGGATTGATACGCAGTATTTT.

The V and J genes are TRBV19 and TRBJ1-1, with 7 positions matching TRBD1. The V gene's germline CDR1 is LNHDA and CDR2 SQIVND (reference sequence). V shed 3 bases, J shed 7 bases, and the junction held 8 bases outside the gene matches. The CDR3 has 14 amino acids. The DNA of the CDR3 is TGTGCCAGTAGTATTAAAGGGGGCGCAGGTGAAGCTTTCTTT. Translating it yields CASSIKGGAGEAFF.

The chain recombines TRBV9 with TRBJ2-3; TRBD2 agrees at 11 bases. This CDR3 region has 15 residues. J lost 6 bases, V lost 4 bases, and 7 bases had no gene match. From germline, CDR1 is SGDLS and CDR2 YYNGEE. The DNA for the CDR3 is TGTGCCAGCAGCATCCGTAGCGGGAGGGCGGATACGCAGTATTTT. Residues: CASSIRSGRADTQYF. Complete variable domain (other parts from reference TRBV9 and TRBJ2-3): DSGVTQTPKHLITATGQRVTLRCSPRSGDLSVYWYQQSLDQGLQFLIQYYNGEERAKGNILERFSAQQFPDLHSELNLSSLELGDSALYFCASSIRSGRADTQYFGPGTRLTVL.

The rearrangement links TRBV5-4 to TRBJ1-5, with 7 bases identical to TRBD1. Germline V gene data show CDR1 as SGHNT and CDR2 as YYREEE (reference sequence). This CDR3 is built from 14 residues. Trimming at V came to 0 bases and at J to 4 bases, leaving 1 base not matched to a gene. The CDR3 protein is CASSLDRGNQPQHF. The CDR3 region has the DNA TGTGCCAGCAGCTTGGACAGGGGTAATCAGCCCCAGCATTTT. Complete variable domain (other parts from reference TRBV5-4 and TRBJ1-5): ETGVTQSPTHLIKTRGQQVTLRCSSQSGHNTVSWYQQALGQGPQFIFQYYREEENGRGNFPPRFSGLQFPNYSSELNVNALELDDSALYLCASSLDRGNQPQHFGDGTRLSIL.